Listed below are T cell receptor beta chains from one sample, sequenced in a study of beta chain features in type 1 diabetes. Clones were sequenced by immunoSEQ multiplex PCR, and TCRdb holds only the in-frame ones, with some missing. The sample includes about 160,000 clones, over 7.5% seen only once; the top ten take roughly 2.5%. The sample taken for sequencing was central memory CD4+ T cells from blood. These receptors all come from a woman aged 18-29 years in good health. Both conserved end residues are part of each CDR3. The D gene is left open where the match is weak. A row's size may be missing; if present it is once, few, many or a size class.

clone_size	d_call	v_call	j_call	cdr3_nt	cdr3_aa
many	TRBD2	TRBV14	TRBJ2-1	TGTGCCAGCAGCCAAGGAACTAGCGGTTACAATGAGCAGTTCTTC	CASSQGTSGYNEQFF
.	.	TRBV29-1	TRBJ1-2	TGCAGCGCCGAGGGAGATGGCTACACCTTC	CSAEGDGYTF
.	.	TRBV7-2	TRBJ1-2	TGTGCCAGCAGCCAAGGGCAGGGCGATGGCTACACCTTC	CASSQGQGDGYTF
.	TRBD2	TRBV29-1	TRBJ2-1	TGCAGCGTTGAGGGCCTAGCGGGAGCCGATGAGCAGTTCTTC	CSVEGLAGADEQFF
few	TRBD2	TRBV6-5	TRBJ2-3	TGTGCCAGCAAGCGGCGGGAGGTCACAGATACGCAGTATTTT	CASKRREVTDTQYF
few	TRBD1	TRBV23-1	TRBJ2-7	TGCGCCAGCAGTCAATATGAGACAGGGGGCGCTGACGAGCAGTACTTC	CASSQYETGGADEQYF
.	TRBD1	TRBV5-1	TRBJ1-1	TGCGCCAGCAGCTACGCCGGGACAGGGATAACTGAAGCTTTCTTT	CASSYAGTGITEAFF
few	.	TRBV6-6	TRBJ1-2	TGTGCCATCCGCCCCGGGGAGGAAGGGGGCTACACCTTC	CAIRPGEEGGYTF
few	TRBD2	TRBV15	TRBJ2-1	TGTGCCACCAGCAGAGGGACTAGCGGGGGAGAGAATGAGCAGTTCTTC	CATSRGTSGGENEQFF
few	TRBD1	TRBV7-8	TRBJ1-2	TGTGCCAGCAGCTTAGTTGCAGGGGGCGGCTATGGCTACACCTTC	CASSLVAGGGYGYTF
many	.	TRBV19	TRBJ1-1	TGTGCCATTAGGACAGAAGGCCACACTGAAGCTTTCTTT	CAIRTEGHTEAFF
many	.	TRBV5-1	TRBJ2-2	TGCGCCAGCAGCGAGGACAGCTGGGAGCTGTTTTTT	CASSEDSWELFF
few	.	TRBV2	TRBJ1-2	TGTGCCAGCAGTGAAAAGGGGTACGCTGGCTATGGCTACACCTTC	CASSEKGYAGYGYTF
.	.	TRBV5-1	TRBJ2-7	TGCGCCAGCAGCTTGCAGGAGGGTACCTACGAGCAGTACTTC	CASSLQEGTYEQYF
few	.	TRBV5-1	TRBJ2-2	TGCGCCAGCAGCTTGGCAGGGAACACCGGGGAGCTGTTTTTT	CASSLAGNTGELFF
few	TRBD2	TRBV7-2	TRBJ2-7	TGTGCCAGCAGCAACAGCGGGGGGTACGAGCAGTACTTC	CASSNSGGYEQYF
.	TRBD1	TRBV5-1	TRBJ2-7	TGCGCCAGCAGCTTGCCCGGACAGGGGAACGAGCAGTACTTC	CASSLPGQGNEQYF
.	.	TRBV21-1	TRBJ1-5	TGTGCCAGCAGCAATTTTCCGGGACAGGCGGTTAGCAATCAGCCCCAGCATTTT	CASSNFPGQAVSNQPQHF
few	.	TRBV7-2	TRBJ1-1	TGTGCCAGCAGCTTAGGGGGCAGCGCCCTCCGTACTGAAGCTTTCTTT	CASSLGGSALRTEAFF
.	.	TRBV18	TRBJ1-1	TGTGCCAGCTCCTCGACGGGGTTTAACACTGAAGCTTTCTTT	CASSSTGFNTEAFF
few	TRBD2	TRBV5-1	TRBJ2-5	TGCGCCAGCAGCCCCCGACTAGCGGGAGGTACACGGGAGACCCAGTACTTC	CASSPRLAGGTRETQYF
many	.	TRBV2	TRBJ1-5	TGTGCCAGCAGCGGGACACAAGAAGGATCCCAGCATTTT	CASSGTQEGSQHF
.	TRBD2	TRBV29-1	TRBJ2-1	TGCAGCCCCTTGGGTCCGGGAGGCGGCGATGAGCAGTTCTTC	CSPLGPGGGDEQFF